A single sample gave rise to the 25 T cell receptor beta chains below, sequenced in a study of regulatory T cells in long-lasting Graves disease. Time point given: newly diagnosed GD, antithyroid drugs for less than 3 months. Construction of the TCR library relied on RNA isolated from PBMCs. iRepertoire HTBI primers and Arm-PCR of CDR3 regions built TCR beta libraries. In TCRdb, the multiplex PCR reads were re-called with MiXCR into one record per CDR3 protein. Among some 560,000 distinct CDR3 sequences listed, around 16% were seen once. The same sample was also studied in work on T cells in Graves' hyperthyroidism and ophthalmopathy.

The sample in question was peripheral blood mononuclear cells (PBMCs), obtained at new diagnosis, from a patient treated with antithyroid drugs. These receptor sequences come from a woman in her forties or fifties with Graves disease.

This chain connects TRBV12-5 to TRBJ1-5, with D perhaps matching TRBD1 (5 bases). With 2 bases removed from V and 6 bases from J, the gap between germline ends came to 8 bases. Germline CDR1 LGHNT, CDR2 FRNRAP. The CDR3 covers 13 residues. CDR3 nucleotide sequence: TGTGCTAGTGGTTTGACAGGTCTTCAGCCCCAGCATTTT. This translates into CASGLTGLQPQHF. Full variable domain (remainder filled in from reference TRBV12-5 and TRBJ1-5): DARVTQTPRHKVTEMGQEVTMRCQPILGHNTVFWYRQTMMQGLELLAYFRNRAPLDDSGMPKDRFSAEMPDATLATLKIQPSEPRDSAVYFCASGLTGLQPQHFGDGTRLSIL.

This clonotype was seen a few times. The chain is built from TRBV5-1 and TRBJ2-3, with 11 bases that match TRBD2. The CDR3 has 17 residues. Losses at the gene ends were 4 bases for V and 0 bases for J; bases not matched to a gene: 7. Per germline, CDR1 SGHRS and CDR2 YFSETQ. CDR3 nucleotides: TGCGCCAGCAGCGACGGGACTAGCGGTTATAGCACAGATACGCAGTATTTT. This translates into CASSDGTSGYSTDTQYF. The entire variable domain, with the rest obtained from reference TRBV5-1 and TRBJ2-3, is as follows: KAGVTQTPRYLIKTRGQQVTLSCSPISGHRSVSWYQQTPGQGLQFLFEYFSETQRNKGNFPGRFSGRQFSNSRSEMNVSTLELGDSALYLCASSDGTSGYSTDTQYFGPGTRLTVL.

V gene TRBV27 combines with J gene TRBJ2-2, with D uncertain. The V end was cut by 5 bases, the J end by 5 bases, with 12 bases between. CDR1 and CDR2 from the germline V gene are MNHEY and SMNVEV (reference sequence). This CDR3 comprises 14 residues. CDR3 amino acids: CASSGLEVTGELFF. In nucleotides, the CDR3 is TGTGCCAGCAGTGGCCTAGAGGTGACCGGGGAGCTGTTTTTT.

This clonotype occurred once. This CDR3 fails to terminate in the conserved phenylalanine or tryptophan, so it likely reflects a read error. This chain links TRBV18 with TRBJ1-2; D is ambiguous. Trimming left V 2 bases short and J 0 bases short, with 10 bases between. Germline CDR1 is KGHSH and CDR2 is LQKENI. The CDR3 runs 15 residues. Here the CDR3 reads CASSPDQPPNYGYTS. CDR3 DNA: TGTGCCAGCTCACCAGACCAGCCTCCTAACTATGGCTACACCTCC.

Remarks on this clonotype: A read error is possible here, since a much larger clone lies one base away. The J gene is TRBJ2-6, the V gene TRBV13; a weak D match, TRBD2 (5 bases). Germline V gives CDR1 PRHDT, CDR2 FYEKMQ (reference sequence). This CDR3 is 14 amino acids long. The V end lost 5 bases, the J end lost 2 bases, and 7 bases lay between the germline ends. The CDR3 DNA reads as TGTGCCAGCAGCCTCGGGACTGGGGCCAACGTCCTGACTTTC. Its protein product is CASSLGTGANVLTF.

This clonotype was observed many times. V is TRBV20-1 and J is TRBJ1-1; D gene uncertain. Trimming removed 3 bases at V and 2 bases at J, with 16 bases between. Germline values: CDR1 DFQATT, CDR2 SNEGSKA (reference sequence). This CDR3 region has 15 residues. CDR3: CSARLSTGVNTEAFF. As DNA, the CDR3 is TGCAGTGCTAGGCTCTCGACGGGAGTTAACACTGAAGCTTTCTTT.

This clonotype was picked up many times. This rearrangement joins TRBV6-1 to TRBJ2-7, with 8 bases fitting TRBD2. The trim removed 4 bases at V and 0 bases at J, leaving 5 bases unmatched. The CDR3 has 15 amino acids. Germline V gene lookup returns CDR1 MNHNS and CDR2 SASEGT. In nucleotides, the CDR3 is TGTGCCAGCAGTGTCGAAAGCGGGAGCTCCTACGAGCAGTACTTC. Translated, it gives CASSVESGSSYEQYF.

This chain links TRBV7-2 with TRBJ2-5; 7 bases align to TRBD2. In germline, CDR1 is SGHTA, CDR2 FQGNSA. V trimming: 6 bases; J trimming: 5 bases; junction bases outside the gene matches: 9. The CDR3 length is 14 residues. The CDR3 sequence is CASRAGLIGETQYF. Written as DNA, the CDR3 is TGTGCCAGCAGAGCGGGACTCATTGGGGAGACCCAGTACTTC.

This chain connects TRBV6-2 or TRBV6-3 to TRBJ2-7; a weak D match, TRBD2 (6 bases). Trimming shortened V by 6 bases and J by 1 base, and 16 bases separated the two germline ends. The germline V gene encodes CDR1 MNHEY and CDR2 SVGEGT. This CDR3 contains 15 residues. This CDR3 reads CASSLAGRASYEQYF. As DNA, the CDR3 is TGTGCCAGCAGCCTCGCGGGACGAGCTTCCTACGAGCAGTACTTC.

This clonotype was observed a few times. The chain couples TRBV5-1 to TRBJ2-1; D gene unclear. The V and J ends lost 4 bases and 3 bases respectively, with 5 bases between them. CDR1 is SGHRS, CDR2 YFSETQ, per germline. The CDR3 contains 12 residues. CDR3: CASSTYYNEQFF. The CDR3 DNA reads as TGCGCCAGCAGCACTTACTACAATGAGCAGTTCTTC.

The gene calls are TRBV3-1 and TRBJ2-2; no firm D call. The CDR3 is 16 amino acids. Germline V CDR1 and CDR2: LGHDT, YNNKEL (reference sequence). V shed 0 bases and J shed 0 bases, with 8 bases lying between them. The chain's CDR3 is CASSQETIANTGELFF. The DNA for the CDR3 is TGTGCCAGCAGCCAAGAGACGATCGCGAACACCGGGGAGCTGTTTTTT.

This clonotype was detected many times. This chain connects TRBV6-1 to TRBJ1-1, with 8 bases lining up with TRBD1. Germline V lookup: CDR1 MNHNS, CDR2 SASEGT. V lost 6 bases, J lost 2 bases, and 8 bases stayed unmatched. The CDR3 has 15 residues. The CDR3, as DNA: TGTGCCAGCAGGAGGGACAGGCGGAGAAACACTGAAGCTTTCTTT. Translating it yields CASRRDRRRNTEAFF.

This clonotype came up a few times. The chain recombines TRBV10-3 with TRBJ2-3; D ambiguous. The V end lost 8 bases, the J end lost 1 base, and 7 bases lay between the germline ends. This CDR3 has 12 residues. The germline V gene encodes CDR1 ENHRY and CDR2 SYGVKD. This CDR3 is CAIGGRTDTQYF. The DNA for the CDR3 is TGTGCCATCGGCGGCCGCACAGATACGCAGTATTTT.

This clonotype was seen at least ten times. This chain uses TRBV11-3 with TRBJ1-1; D not resolved. The CDR3 contains 13 residues. Per germline, CDR1 SGHNT and CDR2 YENEEA. The V and J ends lost 10 bases and 3 bases respectively, with 15 bases between them. CDR3 sequence: CATGPGSDTEAFF. The CDR3 nucleotides are TGTGCCACCGGGCCGGGGAGTGACACTGAAGCTTTCTTT.

About this clonotype: This could be a read error, since a much larger clone is one nucleotide away. Here the CDR3 omits its conserved ending phenylalanine or tryptophan, so a read error is the likely source. The J gene is TRBJ2-7, the V gene TRBV12-3 or TRBV12-4; D not certain. The CDR3 runs to 13 residues. Trimming removed 3 bases at V and 0 bases at J, with 6 bases between. This CDR3 reads CASSFRVSYEQYL. The DNA for the CDR3 is TGTGCCAGCAGTTTCCGGGTCTCCTACGAGCAGTACCTC.

This clonotype was seen at least ten times. V and J are TRBV3-1 and TRBJ1-1; no clear D gene. Between the trimmed V and J ends, which lost 4 bases and 4 bases, there was a span of 10 bases. This CDR3 comprises 13 residues. Germline CDR1 is LGHDT and CDR2 is YNNKEL (reference sequence). In DNA, the CDR3 is TGTGCCAGCAGCCTTCTCCGGGGCACTGAAGCTTTCTTT. It is translated as CASSLLRGTEAFF.

Ten or more counts support this clonotype. The rearrangement joins TRBV5-1 to TRBJ2-3; D uncertain. The V end lost 0 bases, the J end lost 7 bases, and 12 bases lay between the germline ends. Germline CDR1 is SGHRS and CDR2 is YFSETQ. The CDR3 runs 14 residues. The CDR3 loop is CASSLDSWSYTQYF. The CDR3 DNA sequence: TGCGCCAGCAGCTTGGATTCATGGAGCTATACGCAGTATTTT.

V gene TRBV9 combines with J gene TRBJ1-4; no clear D. CDR1 is SGDLS, CDR2 YYNGEE, per germline. This CDR3 has 15 amino acids. The V and J ends lost 2 bases and 0 bases respectively, with 8 bases between them. The CDR3 DNA sequence: TGTGCCAGCAGCGTCACGGGGTCAACTAATGAAAAACTGTTTTTT. Translation: CASSVTGSTNEKLFF.

This clonotype was counted many times. The genes are TRBV12-3 or TRBV12-4 and TRBJ1-1, with a weak D call TRBD1 (5 bases). The CDR3 covers 13 residues. The ends were cut back, 3 bases at V and 9 bases at J, with 14 bases in the middle. The CDR3 region is CASSFGPWGQAFF. The DNA of the CDR3 is TGTGCCAGCAGTTTCGGTCCATGGGGACAAGCTTTCTTT.

The V and J genes are TRBV19 and TRBJ1-2; 9 positions agree with TRBD1. The germline gives CDR1 LNHDA, CDR2 SQIVND (reference sequence). Losses at the gene ends were 0 bases for V and 8 bases for J; bases not matched to a gene: 7. This CDR3 has 15 amino acids. The CDR3 coding sequence is TGTGCCAGTAGTATAGAGTCCGGGACAGGGTCCGGCTACACCTTC. Translation: CASSIESGTGSGYTF.

This clonotype was seen a few times. V and J are TRBV20-1 and TRBJ1-5, with D possibly matching TRBD1 (6 bases). This CDR3 region has 14 residues. The V end was cut by 6 bases, the J end by 6 bases, with 18 bases between. CDR1 is DFQATT, CDR2 SNEGSKA, per germline (reference sequence). CDR3 loop: CSASSGGAAQPQHF. The CDR3 DNA follows: TGCAGTGCGTCCAGCGGGGGGGCTGCTCAGCCCCAGCATTTT.

The sample holds many counts of this clonotype. V and J are TRBV12-3 or TRBV12-4 and TRBJ1-1; D is perhaps TRBD1 (5 bases). V lost 3 bases and J lost 10, with 12 bases in between. The CDR3 extends over 12 amino acids. Written as DNA, the CDR3 is TGTGCCAGCAGTTTCGGGGGAATGGGAGCTTTCTTT. Translated, it gives CASSFGGMGAFF.

This clonotype was observed many times. The V call is TRBV2, the J call TRBJ1-6, with no clear D. CDR3 length: 13 amino acids. Germline V CDR1 and CDR2: SNHLY, FYNNEI. V shed 0 bases and J shed 9 bases, with 6 bases lying between them. The chain's CDR3 is CASSEALTSPLHF. The CDR3, as DNA: TGTGCCAGCAGTGAAGCGCTAACTTCACCCCTCCACTTT. Using reference TRBV2 and TRBJ1-6 for the parts outside the CDR3, the full variable domain is EPEVTQTPSHQVTQMGQEVILRCVPISNHLYFYWYRQILGQKVEFLVSFYNNEISEKSEIFDDQFSVERPDGSNFTLKIRSTKLEDSAMYFCASSEALTSPLHFGNGTRLTVT.

This clonotype was recorded many times. This sequence joins TRBV20-1 and TRBJ2-5, with D uncertain. V gave up 6 bases and J gave up 2 bases, with 7 bases separating them. The CDR3 length is 11 residues. Germline values: CDR1 DFQATT, CDR2 SNEGSKA (reference sequence). The CDR3 protein is CSAIYQETQYF. The CDR3 nucleotides read TGCAGTGCCATTTATCAAGAGACCCAGTACTTC.

This clonotype was detected many times. This rearrangement joins TRBV6-5 to TRBJ1-6; D remains unclear. Germline values: CDR1 MNHEY, CDR2 SVGAGI. Trimming took 0 bases from V and 9 from J, leaving 9 bases between them. The CDR3 has 14 residues. The CDR3 here is CASSYSTRTSPLHF. In DNA, the CDR3 is TGTGCCAGCAGTTACTCAACCCGGACTTCACCCCTCCACTTT.